The rows below give T cell receptor beta chains drawn from one sample of a study of cytomegalovirus exposure and HLA in healthy donors. Assay used: immunoSEQ multiplex PCR; TCRdb lists only in-frame clones, some missing. The sample lists 110,000 or so clones, around 86% occurring once. The specimen was PBMCs. The receptors derive from a man aged 18 to 30 in good health and CMV-seronegative. The CDR3 runs from the conserved cysteine through the conserved F or W. Fields, in order: clone size, J gene, D gene, V gene, CDR3 DNA, CDR3 protein. A D gene is named only where the DNA matches it firmly. Part of the rows lack a size; the others show once, few, many or a class for expanded clones.

NA	TRBJ1-4	NA	TRBV6-6	TGTGCCAGCAGTTATTCCCTAAATGAAAAACTGTTTTTT	CASSYSLNEKLFF
NA	TRBJ2-3	TRBD2	TRBV2	TGTGCCAGCACTAGCGGCCCCGGGGCAGATACGCAGTATTTT	CASTSGPGADTQYF
NA	TRBJ1-2	TRBD1	TRBV19	TGTGCCAGTAGCCTCACGCGGGACAGGGGGCTCCGAGGCTACACCTTC	CASSLTRDRGLRGYTF
NA	TRBJ1-5	TRBD1	TRBV29-1	TGCAGCGTCCGAGACAGGGGAGATCAGCCCCAGCATTTT	CSVRDRGDQPQHF
NA	TRBJ2-3	TRBD2	TRBV5-1	TGCGCCAGTGGTGAGGCGGGGGGGAGCACAGATACGCAGTATTTT	CASGEAGGSTDTQYF
NA	TRBJ2-3	NA	TRBV5-1	TGCGCCAGCACCCAGGGTAGCACAGATACGCAGTATTTT	CASTQGSTDTQYF
NA	TRBJ2-3	TRBD1	TRBV7-9	TGTGCCAGCAGACCGGGACAGGGGCCAGATACGCAGTATTTT	CASRPGQGPDTQYF
NA	TRBJ2-7	TRBD2	TRBV6-1	TGTGCCAGCAGTGCGCTCGCGATAGCGGGATCCTCCTACGAGCAGTACTTC	CASSALAIAGSSYEQYF
NA	TRBJ1-5	TRBD1	TRBV6-6	TGTGCCAGCAGCCAACGGCAGGGGGCAACTCAGCCCCAGCATTTT	CASSQRQGATQPQHF
few	TRBJ1-2	TRBD1	TRBV5-8	TGTGCCAGCAGATACCGGGACAGGGACTATGGCTACACCTTC	CASRYRDRDYGYTF
NA	TRBJ2-2	TRBD2	TRBV7-6	TGTGCCAGCAGCTTAGCGACTAGCGGGAGTTTTGACACCGGGGAGCTGTTTTTT	CASSLATSGSFDTGELFF
NA	TRBJ1-1	NA	TRBV5-6	TGTGCCAGCAGCTTGGGGTGGAGTGGGAACACTGAAGCTTTCTTT	CASSLGWSGNTEAFF
NA	TRBJ1-3	TRBD1	TRBV7-8	TGTGCCAGCAGCTTATCTCGGACAGGGGGCAATGGGGCCATATATTTT	CASSLSRTGGNGAIYF
NA	TRBJ2-3	TRBD2	TRBV14	TGTGCCAGCAGCCAGCTAGCGGGAAGCACAGATACGCAGTATTTT	CASSQLAGSTDTQYF
NA	TRBJ2-7	TRBD2	TRBV27	TGTGCCAGCAGTTACCGGGCACTAGCGGGAGCAACCTACGAGCAGTACTTC	CASSYRALAGATYEQYF
few	TRBJ2-3	NA	TRBV2	TGTGCCAGCAGTGAAGGGGCCGATACGCAGTATTTT	CASSEGADTQYF
once	TRBJ2-2	TRBD1	TRBV7-2	TGTGCCAGCAGCCGGGACAGAAACACCGGGGAGCTGTTTTTT	CASSRDRNTGELFF
NA	TRBJ1-1	TRBD1	TRBV15	TGTGCCACCAGCGGACCGGACAGGGAAGCTGAAGCTTTCTTT	CATSGPDREAEAFF
NA	TRBJ1-4	TRBD1	TRBV7-6	TGTGCCAGCAGCTTAGCGGGACAGGATGAAAAACTGTTTTTT	CASSLAGQDEKLFF
NA	TRBJ1-1	NA	TRBV30	TGTGCCTGGAGTGATGGGCTAACTAACACTGAAGCTTTCTTT	CAWSDGLTNTEAFF
NA	TRBJ1-4	NA	TRBV5-1	TGCGCCAGCAGCTTGTCCAGGGCTAATGAAAAACTGTTTTTT	CASSLSRANEKLFF
once	TRBJ2-5	TRBD1	TRBV19	TGTGCCAGTAGCCCTCCCTCCTCCGGGACAGGGGGCGAGACCCAGTACTTC	CASSPPSSGTGGETQYF
NA	TRBJ2-4	TRBD1	TRBV30	TGTGCCTGGGGCACCTCGGACAGGGGGTACATTCAGTACTTC	CAWGTSDRGYIQYF
NA	TRBJ2-1	NA	TRBV18	TGTGCCAGCTCCCCCCTACCGTCCTACAATGAGCAGTTCTTC	CASSPLPSYNEQFF
NA	TRBJ1-3	NA	TRBV28	TGTGCCAGCAGTTTACCCGGGACAGGAAACACCATATATTTT	CASSLPGTGNTIYF
NA	TRBJ1-2	TRBD1	TRBV7-9	TGTGCCAGCAGCGTATTGGGACAGGGGAATGGCTACACCTTC	CASSVLGQGNGYTF
NA	TRBJ1-6	TRBD1	TRBV5-1	TGCGCCAGCAGCCGGGGCCGGACAGGGAATAATTCACCCCTCCACTTT	CASSRGRTGNNSPLHF
NA	TRBJ2-1	TRBD1	TRBV6-4	TGTGCCAGCAGTTTAGACAGGGGAAGTGAGCAGTTCTTC	CASSLDRGSEQFF
NA	TRBJ2-2	TRBD2	TRBV6-6	TGTGCCAGCAGTCGGGGACTAGCCGGGGAGCTGTTTTTT	CASSRGLAGELFF
NA	TRBJ1-4	NA	TRBV27	TGTGCCAGCAGTTTTCGCGGCATGAATAATGAAAAACTGTTTTTT	CASSFRGMNNEKLFF
NA	TRBJ2-4	TRBD2	TRBV19	TGTGCCAGTAGTTTCGGACTAGCGGGAGCAGCCGGGGGAAACATTCAGTACTTC	CASSFGLAGAAGGNIQYF
NA	TRBJ1-5	TRBD1	TRBV6-5	TGTGCCAGCAGTTTGACAGGGGGCCGGGGCAATCAGCCCCAGCATTTT	CASSLTGGRGNQPQHF
NA	TRBJ2-2	TRBD2	TRBV18	TGTGCCAGCTCACCCTCGGCGGGAGGGCCCACCGGGGAGCTGTTTTTT	CASSPSAGGPTGELFF
few	TRBJ2-1	NA	TRBV6-5	TGTGCCAGCAGTCTCCCGGGATACAATGAGCAGTTCTTC	CASSLPGYNEQFF
once	TRBJ2-3	NA	TRBV7-6	TGTGCCAGCAGCTTAGCGTCAGGTACAGATACGCAGTATTTT	CASSLASGTDTQYF
NA	TRBJ2-5	NA	TRBV2	TGTGCCAGCTTGAGACAGGTCCAAGAGACCCAGTACTTC	CASLRQVQETQYF
NA	TRBJ2-3	TRBD2	TRBV7-2	TGTGCCAGCAGCTTAGTCGGTAGCGGGGTCACAGATACGCAGTATTTT	CASSLVGSGVTDTQYF
NA	TRBJ1-2	NA	TRBV12-5	TGTGCTAGTGGTTTTTCGGGGAATGGCTACACCTTC	CASGFSGNGYTF
few	TRBJ2-1	NA	TRBV10-1	TGCGCCAGCGGTACTAGCTACCATGAGCAGTTCTTC	CASGTSYHEQFF
NA	TRBJ1-1	TRBD1	TRBV25-1	TGTGCCAGCAGAAGGACAGGGGGCCTTGGGAACACTGAAGCTTTCTTT	CASRRTGGLGNTEAFF